This is a list of T cell receptor beta chains from one sample in a study of blood T cells in healthy people across ages. TCRdb reanalysed the 5' RACE reads using MiXCR and keeps one entry per CDR3 protein. The table has over a million distinct CDR3 sequences, about 45% seen once. The specimen was blood. The source of these receptors is a woman between 18 and 30 years old in good health. Both conserved end residues are part of each CDR3. D genes are given only for firm matches. Only part of the rows carry a size: once, few, many, or a class if the clone is expanded.

size	D	V	J	CDR3	DNA
-	TRBD1	TRBV27	TRBJ2-3	CASLSWTGGVDTQYF	TGTGCCAGTCTGTCCTGGACAGGGGGCGTAGATACGCAGTATTTT
many	-	TRBV7-2	TRBJ2-5	CASSPFKKTQYF	TGTGCCAGCAGCCCTTTCAAAAAGACCCAGTACTTC
once	-	TRBV4-1	TRBJ2-5	CASSQEHLGGETQYF	TGCGCCAGCAGCCAAGAGCACCTGGGAGGAGAGACCCAGTACTTC
few	-	TRBV7-2	TRBJ2-5	CASTINPFQETQYF	TGTGCCAGCACCATAAACCCCTTCCAAGAGACCCAGTACTTC
once	-	TRBV7-6	TRBJ2-2	CASSLEGGTNTGELFF	TGTGCCAGCAGCTTAGAAGGCGGGACCAACACCGGGGAGCTGTTTTTT
-	-	TRBV11-2	TRBJ1-6	CASSLEGIGTLDSPLHF	TGTGCCAGCAGCTTAGAGGGGATAGGGACGCTAGATTCACCCCTCCACTTT
-	-	TRBV4-1	TRBJ1-2	CASSQEAGLYGYTF	TGCGCCAGCAGCCAAGAAGCAGGGCTTTATGGCTACACCTTC
-	TRBD1	TRBV20-1	TRBJ1-2	CSALGQGGPNNYGYTF	TGCAGTGCTCTCGGACAGGGGGGACCGAATAACTATGGCTACACCTTC
-	-	TRBV6-5	TRBJ1-2	CASSYSKFGANYGYTF	TGTGCCAGCAGTTACTCGAAATTCGGGGCTAACTATGGCTACACCTTC
-	-	TRBV7-9	TRBJ2-5	CASSLGLGGGYQETQYF	TGTGCCAGCAGCTTAGGTCTGGGCGGGGGCTACCAAGAGACCCAGTACTTC
-	-	TRBV7-9	TRBJ1-2	CASSFPRGPPSNYGYTF	TGTGCCAGCAGCTTCCCCAGGGGTCCCCCCTCTAACTATGGCTACACCTTC
-	-	TRBV12-3/TRBV12-4	TRBJ2-1	CASSLKRRSYNEQFF	TGTGCCAGCAGTTTAAAGAGACGAAGCTACAATGAGCAGTTCTTC
few	-	TRBV6-6	TRBJ2-1	CASSYLSNFNEQFF	TGTGCCAGCAGTTACCTCTCCAACTTTAACGAGCAGTTCTTC
-	-	TRBV20-1	TRBJ2-1	CSASLGGRVNEQFF	TGCAGTGCTAGTTTGGGGGGCCGGGTCAATGAGCAGTTCTTC
-	-	TRBV4-3	TRBJ1-2	CASSQGSGRADFYGYTF	TGCGCCAGCAGCCAAGGGTCCGGCAGGGCCGACTTCTATGGCTACACCTTC
-	TRBD2	TRBV6-1	TRBJ2-3	CASSDTSGVTDTQYF	TGTGCCAGCAGTGATACTAGCGGGGTCACAGATACGCAGTATTTT
-	-	TRBV29-1	TRBJ2-7	CSVDRKISGNEQYF	TGCAGCGTTGATCGGAAAATCTCGGGGAATGAGCAGTACTTC
-	-	TRBV28	TRBJ2-7	CASSFPGREYEQYF	TGTGCCAGCAGTTTTCCCGGCAGGGAGTACGAGCAGTACTTC
-	-	TRBV20-1	TRBJ2-3	CSARETGVTDTQYF	TGCAGTGCTAGAGAGACGGGGGTCACAGATACGCAGTATTTT
-	TRBD1	TRBV7-2	TRBJ2-7	CASRLTGEQAYEQYF	TGTGCCAGCAGGCTAACAGGGGAACAAGCCTACGAGCAGTACTTC
once	TRBD1	TRBV28	TRBJ1-4	CASRAGGREKLFF	TGTGCCAGTCGGGCAGGGGGCCGTGAAAAACTGTTTTTT
-	-	TRBV5-1	TRBJ2-5	CASSLVPDYKETQYF	TGCGCCAGCAGCTTGGTGCCGGACTATAAAGAGACCCAGTACTTC
-	-	TRBV6-4	TRBJ2-3	CASSDSLGRGTQYF	TGTGCCAGCAGTGACTCGTTGGGGCGGGGTACGCAGTATTTT
-	TRBD1	TRBV7-9	TRBJ2-7	CASTKSSGGAYEQYF	TGTGCCAGCACCAAATCTTCAGGGGGCGCCTACGAGCAGTACTTC
few	TRBD1	TRBV6-1	TRBJ2-1	CASSEGLGGHNEQFF	TGTGCCAGCAGTGAGGGCCTAGGGGGCCACAATGAGCAGTTCTTC
-	-	TRBV20-1	TRBJ2-3	CSAPRGSWSDTQYF	TGCAGTGCCCCGAGGGGGAGTTGGTCAGATACGCAGTATTTT
few	TRBD1	TRBV27	TRBJ2-7	CARKIRGYYEQYF	TGTGCCAGGAAAATCAGGGGGTACTACGAGCAGTACTTC
-	TRBD2	TRBV10-3	TRBJ2-3	CAISEILGGTDTQYF	TGTGCCATCAGTGAGATCCTCGGGGGGACAGATACGCAGTATTTT